Below are 18 T cell receptor beta chains sequenced from a single sample in a study of blood T cell repertoires in COVID-19. Clones were sequenced by immunoSEQ multiplex PCR, and TCRdb holds only the in-frame ones, with some missing. The sample includes about 180,000 clones, about 85% of them seen just once. Sequencing was carried out using peripheral blood. Receptors were obtained from a woman in her 30s with active or convalescent COVID-19.

This sequence joins TRBV5-5 and TRBJ2-7, with a possible D match to TRBD1 (6 bases). The ends were cut back, 4 bases at V and 3 bases at J, with 14 bases in the middle. Germline V gene sequence: CDR1 SGHKS, CDR2 YYEKEE (reference sequence). This CDR3 comprises 14 residues. The DNA for the CDR3 is TGTGCCAGCAGCGAGGGACATCAGGGCTACGAGCAGTACTTC. Residues: CASSEGHQGYEQYF.

The chain employs TRBV6-1 and TRBJ2-3; 11 nucleotides agree with TRBD2. J was trimmed by 9 bases and V by 1 base; bases with no gene match: 9. This CDR3 region has 16 residues. From germline, CDR1 is MNHNS and CDR2 SASEGT. CDR3 DNA sequence: TGTGCCAGCAGTGAAGTGGGTAGCGGGAGGGTCGAGACGCAGTATTTT. Translated, it gives CASSEVGSGRVETQYF.

This chain links TRBV19 with TRBJ2-1, with 10 nucleotides matching TRBD2. CDR3 length equals 20 residues. CDR1 LNHDA and CDR2 SQIVND come from the germline V gene (reference sequence). Unmatched junction bases numbered 17, after V lost 1 base and J lost 5 bases. Written as DNA, the CDR3 is TGTGCCAGTAGTATAGTAGGGGCTAGCGGGGGCCGAACCCGTAACAATGAGCAGTTCTTC. It yields the protein CASSIVGASGGRTRNNEQFF.

The chain has TRBV27 and TRBJ2-7, with D perhaps TRBD2 (5 bases). Germline CDR1 is MNHEY and CDR2 is SMNVEV (reference sequence). The CDR3 consists of 17 residues. V was clipped by 2 bases and J by 1 base, with 18 bases between them. CDR3 DNA sequence: TGTGCCAGCAGTTTAAGACCGGGGTCCTCACAATCCTACGAGCAGTACTTC. This gives the protein CASSLRPGSSQSYEQYF.

This chain links TRBV4-2 with TRBJ2-6; D not certain. Between the trimmed V and J ends, which lost 0 bases and 0 bases, there was a span of 6 bases. CDR3 size: 16 residues. Germline CDR1 and CDR2: LGHNA and YNFKEQ. The DNA of the CDR3 is TGTGCCAGCAGCCAAGATCTGAGCTCTGGGGCCAACGTCCTGACTTTC. It codes for CASSQDLSSGANVLTF.

The chain carries TRBV5-1 and TRBJ2-2; D gene ambiguous. Trimming shortened V by 0 bases and J by 0 bases, and 9 bases separated the two germline ends. The germline CDR1 and CDR2 sequences are SGHRS and YFSETQ. This CDR3 is 16 amino acids long. CDR3 region: CASSLGQTTNTGELFF. CDR3 in DNA: TGCGCCAGCAGCTTGGGCCAGACAACGAACACCGGGGAGCTGTTTTTT.

This chain joins TRBV27 and TRBJ2-5, with 11 bases aligning to TRBD1. The CDR3 covers 15 residues. Germline CDR1 is MNHEY and CDR2 is SMNVEV (reference sequence). V lost 0 bases, J lost 4 bases, and 1 base stayed unmatched. This chain's CDR3 is CASSLSGTGGETQYF. The CDR3 bases are TGTGCCAGCAGTTTATCGGGGACAGGGGGAGAGACCCAGTACTTC.

The chain has TRBV28 and TRBJ1-2; D may be TRBD1 (5 bases). Germline CDR1 and CDR2: MDHEN and SYDVKM. The V gene lost 5 bases and the J gene lost 4 bases, with 17 bases spanning the gap. This CDR3 region has 15 residues. The CDR3 reads CASSLSKTGIYGYTF. CDR3 DNA sequence: TGTGCCAGCAGTCTCTCGAAAACAGGAATCTATGGCTACACCTTC.

The chain couples TRBV19 to TRBJ2-1, with 7 bases that match TRBD2. V shed 3 bases and J 4 bases; nucleotides not matched to a gene: 6. Germline CDR1 LNHDA, CDR2 SQIVND (reference sequence). CDR3 size: 15 residues. CDR3 sequence: CASSIRSSGYNEQFF. CDR3 coding DNA: TGTGCCAGTAGTATTCGGTCTAGCGGATACAATGAGCAGTTCTTC.

The chain recombines TRBV7-9 with TRBJ2-7; possible D gene TRBD1, 6 bases. This CDR3 has 14 residues. The V and J ends lost 1 base and 3 bases respectively, with 10 bases between them. CDR1 is SEHNR and CDR2 is FQNEAQ in the germline V gene (reference sequence). Written as DNA, the CDR3 is TGTGCCAGCAGCTTAGAGGCCAGGGGCTACGAGCAGTACTTC. This translates into CASSLEARGYEQYF.

The CDR3 sequence is CASSPGDSEYYGYTF. The CDR3 DNA follows: TGTGCCAGCAGCCCCGGGGACTCAGAATACTATGGCTACACCTTC. This chain connects TRBV14 to TRBJ1-2; tentative D call: TRBD1 (5 bases). Trimming removed 4 bases from V and 3 bases from J, with 15 bases in between. The CDR3 runs 15 residues. Per germline, CDR1 SGHDN and CDR2 FVKESK.

In its sample, this clone was seen once. The chain recombines TRBV30 with TRBJ2-7, with TRBD1 matching 9 bases. V was pared by 5 bases and J by 5 bases, with 4 bases of the junction left unmatched. The CDR3 is made up of 12 amino acids. The germline V gene encodes CDR1 GTSNPN and CDR2 SVGIG (reference sequence). CDR3 coding DNA: TGTGCCTGGGGGGGGACAGGGAACGAGCAGTACTTC. Translated: CAWGGTGNEQYF.

The rearrangement joins TRBV27 to TRBJ2-3; D possibly corresponds to TRBD2 (6 bases). CDR1 MNHEY and CDR2 SMNVEV come from the germline V gene (reference sequence). V was cut by 5 bases and J by 1 base, with 16 bases left in between. There are 16 residues in the CDR3. The CDR3 here is CASSGRLGDGTDTQYF. The CDR3 DNA follows: TGTGCCAGCAGTGGTCGACTAGGAGACGGCACAGATACGCAGTATTTT.

J is TRBJ2-7 and V is TRBV19, with D tentatively TRBD2 (6 bases). The ends were cut back, 5 bases at V and 0 bases at J, with 11 bases in the middle. Germline CDR1 LNHDA, CDR2 SQIVND (reference sequence). The CDR3 totals 14 residues. Here the CDR3 reads CASSFRTNSYEQYF. CDR3 in DNA: TGTGCCAGTAGTTTCCGGACTAACTCCTACGAGCAGTACTTC.

V is TRBV19 and J is TRBJ1-4; 8 bases line up with TRBD1. V was pared by 4 bases and J by 7 bases, with 11 bases of the junction left unmatched. The CDR3 consists of 16 residues. The germline CDR1 and CDR2 sequences are LNHDA and SQIVND (reference sequence). CDR3 in DNA: TGTGCCAGTAGTAATCCCAGGGGGCGAGGGATTGAAAAACTGTTTTTT. Residues: CASSNPRGRGIEKLFF.

This clone has just a few counts. J is TRBJ2-3 and V is TRBV7-9; D gene unclear. V was pared by 7 bases and J by 10 bases, with 15 bases between. The CDR3 sequence is 12 residues long. The germline CDR1 and CDR2 sequences are SEHNR and FQNEAQ (reference sequence). CDR3 loop: CASTRESSAQYF. DNA for the CDR3: TGTGCCAGCACCCGAGAGTCTAGTGCGCAGTATTTT.

The rearrangement joins TRBV28 to TRBJ2-3; 10 bases align to TRBD1. This CDR3 comprises 18 residues. V shed 2 bases, J shed 4 bases, and the junction held 12 bases outside the gene matches. The germline V gene has CDR1 MDHEN and CDR2 SYDVKM. CDR3 nucleotides: TGTGCCAGCAGTTTAATTTTGGGGGGGACAGGGGTTGCAGATACGCAGTATTTT. Its translation: CASSLILGGTGVADTQYF.

This clone was seen more than once but under ten times. The rearrangement joins TRBV2 to TRBJ1-4; a possible D gene is TRBD1 (5 bases). V gave up 4 bases and J gave up 10 bases, with 16 bases separating them. The CDR3 runs 14 residues. The germline CDR1 and CDR2 sequences are SNHLY and FYNNEI. The CDR3 spells CASSVDGQGRKLFF. The CDR3 bases are TGTGCCAGCAGTGTGGACGGGCAGGGAAGAAAACTGTTTTTT.